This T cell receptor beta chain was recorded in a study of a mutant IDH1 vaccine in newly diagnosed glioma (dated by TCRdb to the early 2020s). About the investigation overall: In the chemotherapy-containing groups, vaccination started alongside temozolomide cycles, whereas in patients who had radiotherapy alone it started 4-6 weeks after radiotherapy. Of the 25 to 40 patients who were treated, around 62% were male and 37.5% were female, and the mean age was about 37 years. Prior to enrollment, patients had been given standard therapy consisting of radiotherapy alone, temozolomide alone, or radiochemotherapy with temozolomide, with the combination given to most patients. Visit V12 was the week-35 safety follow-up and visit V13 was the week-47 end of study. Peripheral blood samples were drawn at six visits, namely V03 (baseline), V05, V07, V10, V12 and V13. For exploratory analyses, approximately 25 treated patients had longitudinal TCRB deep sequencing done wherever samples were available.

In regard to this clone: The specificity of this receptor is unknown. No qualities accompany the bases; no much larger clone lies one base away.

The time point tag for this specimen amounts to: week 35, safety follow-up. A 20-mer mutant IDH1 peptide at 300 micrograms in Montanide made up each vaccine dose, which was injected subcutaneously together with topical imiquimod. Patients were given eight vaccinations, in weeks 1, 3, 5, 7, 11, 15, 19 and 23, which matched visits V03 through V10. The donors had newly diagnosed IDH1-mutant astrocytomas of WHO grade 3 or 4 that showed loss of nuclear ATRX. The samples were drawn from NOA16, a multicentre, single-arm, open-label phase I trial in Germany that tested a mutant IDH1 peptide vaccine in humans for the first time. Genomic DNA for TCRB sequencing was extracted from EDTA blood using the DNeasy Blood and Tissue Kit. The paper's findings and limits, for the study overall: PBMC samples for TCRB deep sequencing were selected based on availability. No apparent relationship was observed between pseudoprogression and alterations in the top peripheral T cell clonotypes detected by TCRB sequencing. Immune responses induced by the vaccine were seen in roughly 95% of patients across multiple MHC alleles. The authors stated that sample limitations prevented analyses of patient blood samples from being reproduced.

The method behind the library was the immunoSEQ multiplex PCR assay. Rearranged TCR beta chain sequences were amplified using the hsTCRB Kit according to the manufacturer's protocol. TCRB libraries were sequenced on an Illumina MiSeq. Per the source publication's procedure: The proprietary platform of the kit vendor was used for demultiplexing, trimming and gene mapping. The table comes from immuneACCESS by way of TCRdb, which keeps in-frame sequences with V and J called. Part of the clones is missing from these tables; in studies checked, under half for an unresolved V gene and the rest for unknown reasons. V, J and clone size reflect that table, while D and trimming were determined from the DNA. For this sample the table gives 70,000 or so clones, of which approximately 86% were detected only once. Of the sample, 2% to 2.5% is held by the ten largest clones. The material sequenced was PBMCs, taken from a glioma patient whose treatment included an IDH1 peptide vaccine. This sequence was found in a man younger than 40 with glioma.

The DNA sequence is given as TGTGCCAGCAGGGTGACTGCGGGGGGCGCCCCCTACGAGCAGTACTTC. The translation is CASRVTAGGAPYEQYF. The rearranged segments are TRBV5-5 and TRBJ2-7; 8 nucleotides in the junction match TRBD2. V is trimmed back by 5 bases and J by 2 bases, and the junction contains 12 bases that no gene match accounts for. In the germline V gene (reference sequence), CDR1 corresponds to SGHKS and CDR2 to YYEKEE. The CDR3 runs 16 amino acids, cysteine and phenylalanine included. The sequence is cut down to CDR3 DNA, 48 bases in frame from base 1.